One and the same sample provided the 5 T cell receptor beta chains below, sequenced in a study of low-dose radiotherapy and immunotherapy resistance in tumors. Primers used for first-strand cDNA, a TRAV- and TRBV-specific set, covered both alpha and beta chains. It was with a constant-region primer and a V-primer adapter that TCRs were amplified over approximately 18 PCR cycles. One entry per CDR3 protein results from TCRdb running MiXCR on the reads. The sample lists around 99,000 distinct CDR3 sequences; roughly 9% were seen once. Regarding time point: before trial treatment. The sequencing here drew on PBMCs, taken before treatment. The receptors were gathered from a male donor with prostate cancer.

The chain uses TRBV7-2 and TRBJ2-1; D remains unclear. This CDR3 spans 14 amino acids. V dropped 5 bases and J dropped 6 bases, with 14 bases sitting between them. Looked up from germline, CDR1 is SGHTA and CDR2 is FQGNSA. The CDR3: CASSPSGPGNEQFF. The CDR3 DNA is TGTGCCAGCAGCCCCAGTGGCCCGGGCAATGAGCAGTTCTTC.

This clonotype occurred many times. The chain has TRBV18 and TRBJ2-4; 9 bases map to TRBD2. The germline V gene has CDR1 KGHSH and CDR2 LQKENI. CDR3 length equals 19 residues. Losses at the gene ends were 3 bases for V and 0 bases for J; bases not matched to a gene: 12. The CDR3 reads CASSPISAGGSLAKNIQYF. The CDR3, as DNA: TGTGCCAGCTCACCGATATCCGCGGGAGGGTCCTTAGCCAAAAACATTCAGTACTTC. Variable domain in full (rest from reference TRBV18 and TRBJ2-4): NAGVMQNPRHLVRRRGQEARLRCSPMKGHSHVYWYRQLPEEGLKFMVYLQKENIIDESGMPKERFSAEFPKEGPSILRIQQVVRGDSAAYFCASSPISAGGSLAKNIQYFGAGTRLSVL.

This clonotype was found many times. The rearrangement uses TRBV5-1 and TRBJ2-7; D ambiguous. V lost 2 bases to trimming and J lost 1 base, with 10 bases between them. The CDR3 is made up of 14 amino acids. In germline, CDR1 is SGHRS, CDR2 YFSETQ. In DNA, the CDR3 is TGCGCCAGCAGCTTAGTGGACCCTTCCTACGAGCAGTACTTC. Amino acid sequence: CASSLVDPSYEQYF. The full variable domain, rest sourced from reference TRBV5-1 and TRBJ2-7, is KAGVTQTPRYLIKTRGQQVTLSCSPISGHRSVSWYQQTPGQGLQFLFEYFSETQRNKGNFPGRFSGRQFSNSRSEMNVSTLELGDSALYLCASSLVDPSYEQYFGPGTRLTVT.

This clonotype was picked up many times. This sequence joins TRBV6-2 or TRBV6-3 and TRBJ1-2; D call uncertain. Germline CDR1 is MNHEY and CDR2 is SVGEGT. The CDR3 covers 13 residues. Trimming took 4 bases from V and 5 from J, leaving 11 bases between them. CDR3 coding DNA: TGTGCCAGCAGTTTGGACGGACTTTATGGCTACACCTTC. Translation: CASSLDGLYGYTF.

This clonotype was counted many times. The CDR3 loop is CASSQSPGQKAFF. The CDR3 DNA is TGTGCCAGCAGCCAATCTCCCGGACAGAAAGCTTTCTTT. The chain links TRBV6-2 or TRBV6-3 to TRBJ1-1; maybe TRBD1 (6 bases). CDR3 length: 13 amino acids. Trimming stripped 6 bases from V and 9 bases from J, with 17 bases between. Germline V gives CDR1 MNHEY, CDR2 SVGEGT.